These T cell receptor beta chains were read from a single sample in a study of blood T cell repertoires in COVID-19. Using immunoSEQ multiplex PCR, the repertoire was profiled, and TCRdb retains in-frame clones only, with some absent. The sample gives 200,000 to 300,000 clones, about 90% of which show up once; roughly 3.1% is in the top ten. Sequenced: peripheral blood. The source is a man aged 18 to 35 with active or convalescent COVID-19. The CDR3 runs from the conserved cysteine through the conserved F or W. A D gene is named only where the DNA matches it firmly. The size field is filled for only some rows; it gives once, few, many or a size class.

CDR3aa	CDR3nt	v_gene	j_gene	abundance	d_gene
CASSARQAINTEAFF	TGTGCCAGCAGCGCCCGACAGGCCATAAACACTGAAGCTTTCTTT	TRBV14	TRBJ1-1	.	.
CASSIWTGNYGYTF	TGTGCCAGCAGCATCTGGACAGGCAACTATGGCTACACCTTC	TRBV9	TRBJ1-2	once	TRBD1
CASSFGSRETQYF	TGCGCCAGCAGCTTTGGTAGCCGGGAGACCCAGTACTTC	TRBV5-1	TRBJ2-5	.	.
CASSWPGHEAFF	TGTGCCAGCAGCTGGCCGGGACATGAAGCTTTCTTT	TRBV5-6	TRBJ1-1	.	.
CANPDSSSYEQYF	TGTGCCAACCCGGACAGCTCCTCCTACGAGCAGTACTTC	TRBV27	TRBJ2-7	.	.
CASSLQVAIMNTEAFF	TGTGCCAGCTCTCTCCAGGTGGCAATCATGAACACTGAAGCTTTCTTT	TRBV18	TRBJ1-1	.	.
CASSYNYEQYF	TGTGCCAGCAGTTACAACTACGAGCAGTACTTC	TRBV12-3/TRBV12-4	TRBJ2-7	many	.
CASRLRWRGGTQPQHF	TGTGCAAGTCGCCTCCGTTGGAGGGGGGGTACTCAGCCCCAGCATTTT	TRBV12-2	TRBJ1-5	.	.
CASRRLAGGRGGGELFF	TGTGCCAGCAGAAGACTAGCGGGAGGCCGGGGCGGCGGGGAGCTGTTTTTT	TRBV11-2	TRBJ2-2	.	TRBD2
CASSLFLRDEQFF	TGTGCCAGCAGCTTATTCTTGAGGGATGAGCAGTTCTTC	TRBV7-3	TRBJ2-1	.	.
CASSLGGSHVEQFF	TGTGCCAGCAGCTTAGGCGGGAGCCACGTGGAGCAGTTCTTC	TRBV7-3	TRBJ2-1	.	TRBD2
CASSLTFRSSYNEQFF	TGTGCCAGCAGCTTAACGTTCAGAAGCTCCTACAATGAGCAGTTCTTC	TRBV7-3	TRBJ2-1	.	.
CSASQGVGYGYTF	TGCAGTGCTAGTCAAGGGGTCGGCTATGGCTACACCTTC	TRBV20-1	TRBJ1-2	.	.
CASSLGLAGGNEQFF	TGTGCCAGCAGCCTGGGACTAGCGGGTGGTAATGAGCAGTTCTTC	TRBV3-1/TRBV3-2	TRBJ2-1	.	TRBD2
CAISESTGSGNQPQHF	TGTGCCATCAGTGAGTCGACAGGGAGTGGGAATCAGCCCCAGCATTTT	TRBV10-3	TRBJ1-5	.	TRBD1
CASSISGTVEAFF	TGTGCCAGTAGTATTTCCGGGACAGTCGAAGCTTTCTTT	TRBV19	TRBJ1-1	.	TRBD1
CAWSALQEMNTEAFF	TGTGCCTGGAGCGCACTACAGGAGATGAACACTGAAGCTTTCTTT	TRBV30	TRBJ1-1	.	.
CASSVELQGGTEAFF	TGTGCCAGCAGCGTAGAGTTACAGGGGGGGACTGAAGCTTTCTTT	TRBV9	TRBJ1-1	.	TRBD1
CASSRERSSNYGYTF	TGCGCCAGCAGCCGTGAGAGGAGCTCTAACTATGGCTACACCTTC	TRBV4-3	TRBJ1-2	.	.
CASSQILGEKLFF	TGTGCCAGCAGCCAGATACTGGGCGAAAAACTGTTTTTT	TRBV14	TRBJ1-4	.	.
CASSLISPGSNSLSGGYTF	TGTGCCAGCAGCTTAATCTCCCCGGGATCCAACTCACTCTCGGGTGGCTACACCTTC	TRBV7-2	TRBJ1-2	.	.
CASSLPRRVQPQHF	TGTGCCAGCAGTCTACCTCGGAGGGTACAGCCCCAGCATTTT	TRBV28	TRBJ1-5	.	.
CASSETSRYNEQFF	TGCGCCAGCAGTGAAACTTCCCGCTACAATGAGCAGTTCTTC	TRBV10-1	TRBJ2-1	.	.
CATTTGPGYEQYF	TGTGCCACCACGACAGGACCGGGCTACGAGCAGTACTTC	TRBV19	TRBJ2-7	.	.
CSVDGGTETQYF	TGCAGCGTTGATGGCGGGACGGAGACCCAGTACTTC	TRBV29-1	TRBJ2-5	.	.
CASSLTTGSSYNSPLHF	TGTGCCAGCAGCTTGACGACAGGGAGCTCCTATAATTCACCCCTCCACTTT	TRBV5-6	TRBJ1-6	.	TRBD1
CTSSQKGDNYGYTF	TGCACCAGCAGCCAGAAGGGGGACAACTATGGCTACACCTTC	TRBV1	TRBJ1-2	.	.
CAISETRQDTGELFF	TGTGCCATCAGTGAGACACGCCAGGACACCGGGGAGCTGTTTTTT	TRBV10-3	TRBJ2-2	few	.
CASSVRQGGSYNSPLHF	TGTGCCAGCAGCGTTCGACAGGGAGGCTCCTATAATTCACCCCTCCACTTT	TRBV21-1	TRBJ1-6	.	.
CASSTRLAGGETQYF	TGTGCCAGCAGTACTCGACTAGCAGGCGGAGAGACCCAGTACTTC	TRBV28	TRBJ2-5	.	TRBD2
CASSWGQAYEQYF	TGTGCCAGCAGCTGGGGACAGGCTTACGAGCAGTACTTC	TRBV11-2	TRBJ2-7	.	TRBD1
CATRRASVSNEQFF	TGTGCCACTCGGAGGGCTAGCGTTTCAAATGAGCAGTTCTTC	TRBV19	TRBJ2-1	.	.
CASSRLAEAGNEQFF	TGTGCCAGCAGCCGACTAGCGGAGGCGGGCAATGAGCAGTTCTTC	TRBV11-3	TRBJ2-1	.	TRBD2
CASSSRDTFEKLFF	TGTGCCAGCAGCTCCCGGGACACCTTTGAAAAACTGTTTTTT	TRBV5-6	TRBJ1-4	.	.
CASSLSRGRAFF	TGTGCCAGTAGCCTCTCGCGGGGTAGGGCTTTCTTT	TRBV19	TRBJ1-1	.	.
CASSVQGGQPQHF	TGTGCCAGCAGCGTACAGGGGGGGCAGCCCCAGCATTTT	TRBV7-3	TRBJ1-5	.	TRBD1
CASSNGLVSYEQYF	TGCGCCAGCAGCAACGGACTAGTAAGCTACGAGCAGTACTTC	TRBV5-1	TRBJ2-7	.	TRBD2
CASSQVTGGSGYTF	TGTGCCAGCAGCCAAGTGACAGGGGGATCCGGCTACACCTTC	TRBV3-1/TRBV3-2	TRBJ1-2	.	TRBD1
CASSLGAGGFTDTQYF	TGCGCCAGCAGCTTGGGGGCAGGGGGGTTCACAGATACGCAGTATTTT	TRBV5-1	TRBJ2-3	.	.
CASSVQGQNTEAFF	TGCGCCAGCAGCGTACAGGGGCAGAACACTGAAGCTTTCTTT	TRBV5-1	TRBJ1-1	.	TRBD1
CASSVGTGGVYNEQFF	TGTGCCAGCAGCGTAGGAACAGGGGGCGTCTACAATGAGCAGTTCTTC	TRBV9	TRBJ2-1	once	TRBD1
CATSEGTEYSNQPQHF	TGTGCCACCAGTGAGGGGACAGAATATAGCAATCAGCCCCAGCATTTT	TRBV24-1	TRBJ1-5	.	TRBD1
CASSLNSGTDTQYF	TGCGCCAGCAGCTTGAACAGCGGGACAGATACGCAGTATTTT	TRBV5-1	TRBJ2-3	.	.